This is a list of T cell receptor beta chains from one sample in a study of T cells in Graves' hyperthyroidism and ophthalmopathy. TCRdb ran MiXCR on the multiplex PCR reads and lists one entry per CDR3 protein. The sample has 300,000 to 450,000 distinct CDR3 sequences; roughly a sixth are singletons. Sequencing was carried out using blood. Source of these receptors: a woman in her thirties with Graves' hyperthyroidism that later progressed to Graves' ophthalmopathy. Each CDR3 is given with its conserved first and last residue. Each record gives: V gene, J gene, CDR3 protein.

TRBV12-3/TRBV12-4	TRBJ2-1	CASVSGSSGGARGYNEQFF
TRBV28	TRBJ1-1	CVSRGRRDTEAFF
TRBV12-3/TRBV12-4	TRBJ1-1	CASSFNGQIEAFF
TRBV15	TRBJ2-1	CATSGRTGGPYNEQFF
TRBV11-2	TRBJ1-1	CASSGRTGEAFF
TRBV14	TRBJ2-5	CASSPIYGTAEETQYF
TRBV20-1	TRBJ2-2	CSADAGDTGELFF
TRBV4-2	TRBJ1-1	CASSQESPGDTEAFF
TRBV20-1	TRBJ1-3	CSAPLANSGNTIYF
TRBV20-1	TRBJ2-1	CSARPLGVGVLLNEQFF
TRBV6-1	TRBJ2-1	CASREAGGVSEQFF
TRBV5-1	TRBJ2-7	CASSLDVATGTPYEQYF
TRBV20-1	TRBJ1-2	CSAQNADRVGGYTF
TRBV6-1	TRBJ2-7	CASTATGGSSYEQYF